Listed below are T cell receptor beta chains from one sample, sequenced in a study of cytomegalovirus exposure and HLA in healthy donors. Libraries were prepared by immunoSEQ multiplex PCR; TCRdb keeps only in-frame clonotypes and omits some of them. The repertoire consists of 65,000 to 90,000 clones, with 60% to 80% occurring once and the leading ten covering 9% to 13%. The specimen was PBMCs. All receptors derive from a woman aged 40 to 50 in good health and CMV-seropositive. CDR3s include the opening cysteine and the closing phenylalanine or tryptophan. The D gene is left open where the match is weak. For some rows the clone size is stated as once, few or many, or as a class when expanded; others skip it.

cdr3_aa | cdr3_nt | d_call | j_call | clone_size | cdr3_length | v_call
CASSLEAGQGVYGYTF | TGTGCCAGCAGCCTCGAGGCGGGACAGGGGGTCTATGGCTACACCTTC | TRBD1 | TRBJ1-2 | - | 16 | TRBV7-3
CASSVGLAGDEQYF | TGTGCCAGCAGCGTAGGTCTAGCGGGGGACGAGCAGTACTTC | TRBD2 | TRBJ2-7 | - | 14 | TRBV9
CASSFLNRVAQETQYF | TGTGCCAGCAGCTTTCTAAACCGGGTGGCCCAAGAGACCCAGTACTTC | - | TRBJ2-5 | - | 16 | TRBV5-6
CASRPGGYEQYF | TGTGCCAGCAGGCCAGGGGGCTACGAGCAGTACTTC | TRBD1 | TRBJ2-7 | - | 12 | TRBV6-6
CATSRRRGSTDTQYF | TGTGCCACCAGCAGGCGCAGGGGTAGCACAGATACGCAGTATTTT | - | TRBJ2-3 | - | 15 | TRBV15
CASGIRRGDEQFF | TGTGCTAGTGGTATCCGCAGGGGGGATGAGCAGTTCTTC | - | TRBJ2-1 | many | 13 | TRBV12-5
CASSYMDRENTGELFF | TGTGCCAGCAGCTATATGGACAGGGAGAACACCGGGGAGCTGTTTTTT | TRBD1 | TRBJ2-2 | once | 16 | TRBV5-6
CAISEGAGAFTDTQYF | TGTGCCATCAGTGAGGGGGCAGGGGCCTTTACAGATACGCAGTATTTT | - | TRBJ2-3 | - | 16 | TRBV10-3
CASSLRTSGGQFF | TGTGCCAGCAGCTTGAGGACTAGCGGGGGGCAGTTCTTC | TRBD2 | TRBJ2-1 | - | 13 | TRBV5-4
CASNRRGVFAYGYTF | TGTGCCAGTAACCGTCGGGGGGTCTTTGCCTATGGCTACACCTTC | - | TRBJ1-2 | - | 15 | TRBV19
CASSLKGVNTEAFF | TGTGCCAGCAGCTTAAAAGGGGTGAACACTGAAGCTTTCTTT | - | TRBJ1-1 | - | 14 | TRBV7-8
CASSIIQGVVTEAFF | TGCGCCAGCAGCATAATCCAGGGGGTTGTGACTGAAGCTTTCTTT | TRBD1 | TRBJ1-1 | few | 15 | TRBV5-1
CSVETAKGYEQYF | TGCAGCGTCGAGACAGCGAAGGGCTACGAGCAGTACTTC | - | TRBJ2-7 | few | 13 | TRBV29-1
CASTGRGGLYEQYF | TGTGCCAGCACAGGGCGGGGGGGCCTCTACGAGCAGTACTTC | TRBD2 | TRBJ2-7 | - | 14 | TRBV2
CASSLADLGVSTDTQYF | TGTGCCAGCAGCTTAGCTGATTTAGGGGTAAGCACAGATACGCAGTATTTT | - | TRBJ2-3 | once | 17 | TRBV13
CASSWALGARDGYTF | TGCGCCAGCAGCTGGGCTTTAGGGGCTAGGGATGGCTACACCTTC | - | TRBJ1-2 | few | 15 | TRBV5-1
CASSPRDRGYGYTF | TGTGCCAGCTCACCACGGGACAGGGGCTATGGCTACACCTTC | TRBD1 | TRBJ1-2 | - | 14 | TRBV18
CASSLGQNTGELFF | TGCGCCAGCAGCTTGGGACAGAACACCGGGGAGCTGTTTTTT | - | TRBJ2-2 | - | 14 | TRBV5-1
CASSPQRDYEQYF | TGTGCCAGCAGTCCTCAGAGGGACTACGAGCAGTACTTC | - | TRBJ2-7 | few | 13 | TRBV2
CASSQARGPGGYTF | TGTGCCAGCAGCCAAGCGAGGGGGCCGGGTGGCTACACCTTC | TRBD1 | TRBJ1-2 | - | 14 | TRBV4-2
CASSRERGANVLTF | TGTGCCAGCAGTCGAGAACGTGGGGCCAACGTCCTGACTTTC | - | TRBJ2-6 | - | 14 | TRBV6-5
CASSLGTLGTYEQYF | TGTGCCAGCAGTTTAGGGACACTAGGAACCTACGAGCAGTACTTC | - | TRBJ2-7 | - | 15 | TRBV27